Below, one TCR beta chain is given with its context. What it binds is unknown. The sample belongs to a study of T cell responses to AZD1222 COVID-19 vaccine. Study-wide points: Donors in the cohort were predominantly white British and more often female, and clonal diversity was possibly underestimated. Receipt of two AZD1222 doses was followed by a rise in Spike-specific TCR breadth and depth.

The CDR3 totals 13 residues. CDR1 is SGHAT, CDR2 FQNNGV, per germline. Trimming took off 1 base at V and 6 bases at J, with 10 bases between the two ends. TCRdb's table, derived via immunoSEQ multiplex PCR, lists solely in-frame clones and lacks some. The sample consists of about 130,000 clones, more than 85% of them appearing once. This TCR came from an adult in good health. The specimen comprised peripheral blood, sampled on day 0 of AZD1222 vaccination. V gene TRBV11-2 combines with J gene TRBJ2-7; the D gene is possibly TRBD1 (6 bases). The CDR3, as DNA: TGTGCCAGCAGCTTAGGCGACAGGACCGAGCAGTACTTC. It yields the protein CASSLGDRTEQYF.